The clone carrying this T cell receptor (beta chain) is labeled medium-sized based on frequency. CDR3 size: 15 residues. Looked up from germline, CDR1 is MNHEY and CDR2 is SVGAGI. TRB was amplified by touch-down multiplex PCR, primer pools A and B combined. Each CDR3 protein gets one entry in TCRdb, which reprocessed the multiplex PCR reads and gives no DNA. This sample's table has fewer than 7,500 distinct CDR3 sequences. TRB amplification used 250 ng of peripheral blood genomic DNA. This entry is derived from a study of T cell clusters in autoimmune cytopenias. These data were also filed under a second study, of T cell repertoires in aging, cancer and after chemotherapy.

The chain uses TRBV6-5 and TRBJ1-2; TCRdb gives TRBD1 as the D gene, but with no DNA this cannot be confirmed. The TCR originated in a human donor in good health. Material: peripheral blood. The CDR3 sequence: CASSYPGFRYYGYTF.